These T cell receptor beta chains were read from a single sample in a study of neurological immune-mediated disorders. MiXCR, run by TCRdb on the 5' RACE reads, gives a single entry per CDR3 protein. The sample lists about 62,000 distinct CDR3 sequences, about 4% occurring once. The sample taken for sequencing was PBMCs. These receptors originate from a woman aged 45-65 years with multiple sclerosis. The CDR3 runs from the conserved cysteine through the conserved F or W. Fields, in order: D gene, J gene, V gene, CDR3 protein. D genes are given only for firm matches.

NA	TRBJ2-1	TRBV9	CASSSGPLGDEQFF
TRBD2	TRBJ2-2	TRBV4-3	CASSLGLAGDNTGELFF
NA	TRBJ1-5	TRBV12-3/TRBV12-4	CASSYSSNQPQNF
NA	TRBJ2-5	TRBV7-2	CASSFDPGETQYF
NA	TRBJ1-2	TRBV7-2	CASSSDSNYGYTF
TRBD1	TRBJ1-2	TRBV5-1	CASSSNGQGGSGYTF
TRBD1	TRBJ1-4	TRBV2	CASSRDDRENEKLFF
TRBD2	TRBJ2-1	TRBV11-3	CASTSLAGAYNEQFF
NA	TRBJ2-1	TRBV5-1	CASSVTGTIGEQFF
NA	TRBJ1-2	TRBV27	CASGTTNYGYTF
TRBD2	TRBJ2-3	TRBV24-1	CATRGLPGKGGDTQYF
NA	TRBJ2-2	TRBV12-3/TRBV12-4	CASSFGARVASTGELFF
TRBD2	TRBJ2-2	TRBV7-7	CASSLAGGWGTTGELFF
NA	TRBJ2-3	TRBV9	CASSVAEVYFTDTQYF
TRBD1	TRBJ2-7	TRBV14	CASSQEIGQAYEQYF
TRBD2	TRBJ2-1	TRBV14	CASNQPGLAGVNEQFF
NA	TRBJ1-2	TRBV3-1	CASSQRQNYGYTF
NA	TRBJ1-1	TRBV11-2	CASSLDLLNTEAFF
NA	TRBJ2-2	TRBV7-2	CASRTGRPTGELFF
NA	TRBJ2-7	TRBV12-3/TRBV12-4	CASSFDRQGGYEQYF
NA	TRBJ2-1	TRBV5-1	CASSLSTYNEQFF
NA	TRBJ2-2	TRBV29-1	CSGRAPGKNTGELFF
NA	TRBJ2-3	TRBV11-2	CASSLFSTQYF
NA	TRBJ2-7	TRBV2	CASSENPAVHEQYF